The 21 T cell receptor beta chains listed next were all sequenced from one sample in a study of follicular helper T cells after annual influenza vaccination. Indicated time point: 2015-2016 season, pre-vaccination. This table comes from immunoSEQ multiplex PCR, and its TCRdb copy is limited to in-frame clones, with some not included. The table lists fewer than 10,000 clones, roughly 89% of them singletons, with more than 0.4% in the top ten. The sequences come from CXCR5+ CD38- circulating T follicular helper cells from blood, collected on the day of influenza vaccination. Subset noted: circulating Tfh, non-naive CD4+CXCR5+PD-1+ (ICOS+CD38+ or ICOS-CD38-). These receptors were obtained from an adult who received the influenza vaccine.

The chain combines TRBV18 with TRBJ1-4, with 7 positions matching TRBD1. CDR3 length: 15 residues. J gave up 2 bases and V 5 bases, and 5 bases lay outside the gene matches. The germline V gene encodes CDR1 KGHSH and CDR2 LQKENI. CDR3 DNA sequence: TGTGCCAGCTCATTAGGGGGCGTCACTAATGAAAAACTGTTTTTT. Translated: CASSLGGVTNEKLFF.

The CDR3 DNA reads TGTGCCAGTAGAAGTCCTGTGGACGAGCAGTACTTC. Its translation is CASRSPVDEQYF. The J gene is TRBJ2-7, the V gene TRBV19, with D uncertain. Germline-derived CDR1 and CDR2 are LNHDA and SQIVND (reference sequence). The CDR3 length is 12 residues. Trimming cost V 6 bases and J 5 bases, with 11 bases left between them.

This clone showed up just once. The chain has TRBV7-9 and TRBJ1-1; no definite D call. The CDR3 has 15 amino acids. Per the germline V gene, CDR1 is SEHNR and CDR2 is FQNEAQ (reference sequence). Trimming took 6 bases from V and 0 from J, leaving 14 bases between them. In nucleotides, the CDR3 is TGTGCCAGCAGTGGAGGTGTAGTGGTGAACACTGAAGCTTTCTTT. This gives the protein CASSGGVVVNTEAFF.

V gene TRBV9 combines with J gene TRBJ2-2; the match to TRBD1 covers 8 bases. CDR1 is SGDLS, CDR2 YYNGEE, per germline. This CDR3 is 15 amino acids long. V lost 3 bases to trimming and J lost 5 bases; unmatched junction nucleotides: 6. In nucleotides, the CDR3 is TGTGCCAGCAGCGACCGGACAGGGAGTACCGGGGAGCTGTTTTTT. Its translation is CASSDRTGSTGELFF.

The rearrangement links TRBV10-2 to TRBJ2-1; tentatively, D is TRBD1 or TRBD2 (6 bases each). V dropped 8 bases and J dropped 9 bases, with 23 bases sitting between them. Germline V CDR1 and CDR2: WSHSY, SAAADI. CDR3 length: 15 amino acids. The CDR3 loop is CASQRGLGLVVEQFF. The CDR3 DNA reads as TGCGCCAGCCAACGGGGGCTCGGCTTGGTGGTTGAGCAGTTCTTC.

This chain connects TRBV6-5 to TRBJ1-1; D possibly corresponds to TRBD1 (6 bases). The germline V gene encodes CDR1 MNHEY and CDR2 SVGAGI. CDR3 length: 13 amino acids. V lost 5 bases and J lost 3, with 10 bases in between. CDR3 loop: CASSENRDTEAFF. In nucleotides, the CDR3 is TGTGCCAGCAGTGAGAACAGGGACACTGAAGCTTTCTTT.

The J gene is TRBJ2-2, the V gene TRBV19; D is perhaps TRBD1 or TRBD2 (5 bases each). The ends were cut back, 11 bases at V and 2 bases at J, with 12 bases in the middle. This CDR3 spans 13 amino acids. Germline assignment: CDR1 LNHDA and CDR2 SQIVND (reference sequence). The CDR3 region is CAGGTDNTGELFF. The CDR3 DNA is TGTGCCGGTGGGACGGACAACACCGGGGAGCTGTTTTTT.

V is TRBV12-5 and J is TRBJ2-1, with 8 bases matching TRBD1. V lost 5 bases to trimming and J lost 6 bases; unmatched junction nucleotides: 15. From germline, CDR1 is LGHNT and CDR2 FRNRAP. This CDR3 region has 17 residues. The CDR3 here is CASGTINAGQGGNEQFF. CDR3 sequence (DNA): TGTGCTAGTGGTACCATAAATGCTGGACAGGGTGGCAATGAGCAGTTCTTC. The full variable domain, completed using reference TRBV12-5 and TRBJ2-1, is DARVTQTPRHKVTEMGQEVTMRCQPILGHNTVFWYRQTMMQGLELLAYFRNRAPLDDSGMPKDRFSAEMPDATLATLKIQPSEPRDSAVYFCASGTINAGQGGNEQFFGPGTRLTVL.

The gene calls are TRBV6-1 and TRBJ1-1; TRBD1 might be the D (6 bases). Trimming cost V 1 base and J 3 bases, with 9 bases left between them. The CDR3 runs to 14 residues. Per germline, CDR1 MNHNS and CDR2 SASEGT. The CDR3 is CASSEGQGYTEAFF. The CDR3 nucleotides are TGTGCCAGCAGTGAAGGTCAGGGGTACACTGAAGCTTTCTTT.

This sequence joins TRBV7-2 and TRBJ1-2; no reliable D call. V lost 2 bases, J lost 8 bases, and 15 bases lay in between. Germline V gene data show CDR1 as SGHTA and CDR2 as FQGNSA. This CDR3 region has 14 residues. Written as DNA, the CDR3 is TGTGCCAGCAGCTTAAGAACGGAGTACTCGGGCTACACCTTC. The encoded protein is CASSLRTEYSGYTF.

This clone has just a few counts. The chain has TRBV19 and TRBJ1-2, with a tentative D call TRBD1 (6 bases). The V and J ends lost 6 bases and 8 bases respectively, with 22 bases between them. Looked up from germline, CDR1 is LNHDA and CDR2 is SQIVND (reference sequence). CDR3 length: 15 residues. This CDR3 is CASRSPWAGAEGYTF. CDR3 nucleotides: TGTGCCAGTAGATCCCCTTGGGCAGGGGCTGAGGGCTACACCTTC.

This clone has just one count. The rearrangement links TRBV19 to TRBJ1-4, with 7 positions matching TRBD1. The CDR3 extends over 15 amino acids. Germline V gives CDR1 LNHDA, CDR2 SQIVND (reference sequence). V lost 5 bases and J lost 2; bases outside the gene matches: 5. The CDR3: CASSHPTGTNEKLFF. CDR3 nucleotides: TGTGCCAGTAGTCACCCGACAGGGACTAATGAAAAACTGTTTTTT. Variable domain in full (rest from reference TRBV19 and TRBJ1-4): DGGITQSPKYLFRKEGQNVTLSCEQNLNHDAMYWYRQDPGQGLRLIYYSQIVNDFQKGDIAEGYSVSREKKESFPLTVTSAQKNPTAFYLCASSHPTGTNEKLFFGSGTQLSVL.

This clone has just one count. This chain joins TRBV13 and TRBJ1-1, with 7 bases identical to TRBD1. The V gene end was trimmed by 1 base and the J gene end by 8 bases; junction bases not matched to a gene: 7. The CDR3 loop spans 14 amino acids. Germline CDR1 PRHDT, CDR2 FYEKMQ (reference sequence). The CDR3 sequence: CASSLAGQRMEAFF. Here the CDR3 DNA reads TGTGCCAGCAGCTTAGCGGGACAGCGAATGGAAGCTTTCTTT.

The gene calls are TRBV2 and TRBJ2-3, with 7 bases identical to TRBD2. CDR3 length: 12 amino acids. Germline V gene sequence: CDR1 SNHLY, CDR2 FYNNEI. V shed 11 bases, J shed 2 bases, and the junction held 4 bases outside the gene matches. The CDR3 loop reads CAGRDYTDTQYF. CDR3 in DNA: TGTGCCGGACGGGACTACACAGATACGCAGTATTTT. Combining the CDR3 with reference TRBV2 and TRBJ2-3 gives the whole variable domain EPEVTQTPSHQVTQMGQEVILRCVPISNHLYFYWYRQILGQKVEFLVSFYNNEISEKSEIFDDQFSVERPDGSNFTLKIRSTKLEDSAMYFCAGRDYTDTQYFGPGTRLTVL.

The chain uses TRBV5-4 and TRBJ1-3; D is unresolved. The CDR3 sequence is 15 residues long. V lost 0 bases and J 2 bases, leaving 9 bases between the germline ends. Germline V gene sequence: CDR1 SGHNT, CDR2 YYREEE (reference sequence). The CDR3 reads CASSLDFRAGNTIYF. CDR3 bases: TGTGCCAGCAGCTTGGACTTCCGCGCTGGAAACACCATATATTTT.

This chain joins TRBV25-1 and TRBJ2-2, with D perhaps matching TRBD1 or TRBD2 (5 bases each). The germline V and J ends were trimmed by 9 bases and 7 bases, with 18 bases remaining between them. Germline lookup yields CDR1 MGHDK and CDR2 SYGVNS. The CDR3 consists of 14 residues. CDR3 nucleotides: TGTGCCAGTCAATTTCAGGGAGCAGGCGGGGAGCTGTTTTTT. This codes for CASQFQGAGGELFF.

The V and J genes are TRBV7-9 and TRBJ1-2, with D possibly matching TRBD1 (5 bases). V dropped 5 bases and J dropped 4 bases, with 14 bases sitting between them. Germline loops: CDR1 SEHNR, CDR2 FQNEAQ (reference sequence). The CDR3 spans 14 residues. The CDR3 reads CASSLGEGSYGYTF. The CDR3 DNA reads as TGTGCCAGCAGCCTAGGGGAGGGTTCCTATGGCTACACCTTC.

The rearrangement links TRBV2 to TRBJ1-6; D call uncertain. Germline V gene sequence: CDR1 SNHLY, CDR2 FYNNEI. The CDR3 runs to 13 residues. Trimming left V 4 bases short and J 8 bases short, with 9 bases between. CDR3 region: CASSGSGDSPLHF. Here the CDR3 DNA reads TGTGCCAGCAGTGGTTCGGGAGATTCACCCCTCCACTTT.

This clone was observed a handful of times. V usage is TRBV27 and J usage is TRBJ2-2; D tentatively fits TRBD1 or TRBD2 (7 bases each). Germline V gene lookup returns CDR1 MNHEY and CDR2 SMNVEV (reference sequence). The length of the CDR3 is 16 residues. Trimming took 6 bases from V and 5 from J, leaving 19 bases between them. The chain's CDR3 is CASRYTYRGGTGELFF. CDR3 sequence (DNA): TGTGCCAGCAGATACACCTACAGGGGAGGGACCGGGGAGCTGTTTTTT.

The CDR3 DNA is TGTGCCAGCAGTTTGGGGCAGAATTCACCCCTCCACTTT. Its protein is CASSLGQNSPLHF. The chain is built from TRBV6-5 and TRBJ1-6, with D perhaps matching TRBD1 (5 bases). V was trimmed by 4 bases and J by 7 bases, leaving 8 bases between them. CDR1 and CDR2 (germline): MNHEY, SVGAGI. The CDR3 contains 13 residues.

In DNA form, the CDR3 reads TGCGCCAGCAGCCAAGATGGAGCGGGGGGGGTCAATGAGCAGTTCTTC. It specifies CASSQDGAGGVNEQFF. The V gene is TRBV4-3, the J gene TRBJ2-1, with TRBD2 matching 10 bases. CDR3 length equals 16 residues. The V gene end was trimmed by 0 bases and the J gene end by 6 bases; junction bases not matched to a gene: 5. CDR1 and CDR2 (germline): LGHNA, YSLEER.